What follows describes a single TCR beta chain. Its antigen is unknown. This sample was included in a study of blood T cells in healthy people across ages. General study findings and limits: Reliance upon unsorted PBMCs precluded definitive naive versus antigen-experienced comparison. Lack of knowledge of donor CMV status possibly confounded expanded clonotype changes. Getting older went along with TCR beta diversity per million T cells dropping roughly linearly.

Next came a second PCR, run for about 7 to 11 cycles, which used a sample-barcoded 5' primer along with a J-beta primer mix. Each cDNA molecule was tagged by a template-switch adaptor with 12 random nucleotides. In TCRdb, the 5' RACE reads were re-called with MiXCR into one record per CDR3 protein. The table lists fewer than 2,000,000 distinct CDR3 sequences, almost 35% of them singletons. Sequencing was performed on blood. The sequence was collected from a young woman in good health.

The CDR3 DNA is TGCAGCTTAAGTCGGGACGCGTACAATGAGCAGTTCTTC. It translates to CSLSRDAYNEQFF. The rearrangement joins TRBV29-1 to TRBJ2-1, with D possibly being TRBD1 or TRBD2 (5 bases each). The germline V and J ends were trimmed by 8 bases and 4 bases, with 15 bases remaining between them. Germline values: CDR1 SQVTM, CDR2 ANQGSEA. The CDR3 covers 13 residues.